This T cell receptor (beta chain) derives from a study of vaccination effects on CD4 cells after COVID-19. The germline V gene has CDR1 SGHRS and CDR2 YFSETQ. This CDR3 comprises 15 residues. J was trimmed by 2 bases and V by 2 bases; bases with no gene match: 0. On this clone: Antigen specificity is unknown.

Method: immunoSEQ multiplex PCR; TCRdb's copy keeps in-frame clones and lacks some. The top ten hold about 3.1% of the sample, which has tens of thousands of clones, around 77% seen once. Sequencing was preceded by expansion of antigen-specific CD4+ T cells with viral peptide pools in the ViraFEST assay. An approximately 10-day culture period preceded the isolation of CD4+ T cells. All vaccine recipients tested negative for nucleocapsid antibodies and had never contracted SARS-CoV-2 infection. The clonotype comes from a human donor who received a COVID-19 vaccine. V is TRBV5-1 and J is TRBJ2-1, with 11 bases that match TRBD2. The sequenced sample was CD4+ T cells from PBMCs cultured with HCoV-NL63 spike peptides, obtained before COVID-19 vaccination. CDR3 amino acids: CASSFSGGAYNEQFF. In DNA, the CDR3 is TGCGCCAGCAGCTTTAGCGGGGGGGCCTACAATGAGCAGTTCTTC.